This T cell receptor (beta chain) was sequenced for a study of blood T cell repertoires in COVID-19. Overall study context: The United States, Italy and Spain were the sources of the acute and convalescent COVID-19 samples. T cells, B-cell-depleted T cells, or PBMCs provided the cDNA or gDNA that served as material.

V lost 6 bases, J lost 9 bases, and 8 bases stayed unmatched. The CDR3 has 16 amino acids. Germline V CDR1 and CDR2: WSHSY, SAAADI. One Seattle source followed patients from active infection through their disease course. Clones were read by immunoSEQ multiplex PCR, and TCRdb kept only the in-frame ones, dropping some. The table records roughly 180,000 clones, more than 75% of them present only once. The source is a woman between 50 and 59 years old with COVID-19, enrolled during active disease. The sequencing sample was made of peripheral blood. The V and J genes are TRBV10-2 and TRBJ2-1; 16 nucleotides match TRBD2. Here the CDR3 reads CASRPGLAGGGGEQFF. The CDR3 nucleotides read TGCGCCAGCAGACCGGGACTAGCGGGGGGGGGCGGTGAGCAGTTCTTC.